A single sample gave rise to the 9 T cell receptor beta chains below, sequenced in a study of blood T cell repertoires in COVID-19. Some clones are missing from TCRdb's copy, which holds only in-frame ones; the method was immunoSEQ multiplex PCR. The sample lists fewer than 150,000 clones, about 74% occurring once. Input material: peripheral blood. The receptors were sampled from a man in his 70s with acute or convalescent COVID-19.

The V call is TRBV9, the J call TRBJ1-4; TRBD1 agrees at 8 bases. This CDR3 region has 15 residues. The V gene end was trimmed by 3 bases and the J gene end by 6 bases; junction bases not matched to a gene: 7. Germline CDR1 is SGDLS and CDR2 is YYNGEE. The CDR3 loop reads CASSAMDRADEKLFF. The CDR3 nucleotides are TGTGCCAGCAGCGCTATGGACAGGGCTGATGAAAAACTGTTTTTT.

The chain has TRBV7-8 and TRBJ2-3; 12 positions match TRBD2. Germline assignment: CDR1 SGHVS and CDR2 FQNEAQ. J gave up 6 bases and V 1 base, and 5 bases lay outside the gene matches. This CDR3 has 16 residues. The CDR3 loop is CASSLGLAGGLDTQYF. The CDR3 region has the DNA TGTGCCAGCAGCTTAGGTCTAGCGGGGGGGCTTGATACGCAGTATTTT.

This clone was seen only once. CDR3 in amino acids: CAWGAGTNEKLFF. Written as DNA, the CDR3 is TGTGCCTGGGGAGCGGGGACTAATGAAAAACTGTTTTTT. The V and J genes are TRBV30 and TRBJ1-4; D gene unclear. The CDR3 sequence is 13 residues long. Germline assignment: CDR1 GTSNPN and CDR2 SVGIG (reference sequence). Trimming pared 5 bases from V and 2 bases from J, leaving 9 bases between.

The rearrangement uses TRBV3-1 (or the pseudogene TRBV3-2) and TRBJ2-4; the D gene is possibly TRBD1 (6 bases). The CDR3 is made up of 14 amino acids. Trimming took off 4 bases at V and 3 bases at J, with 10 bases between the two ends. Germline CDR1 and CDR2: LGHDT and YNNKEL (reference sequence). The CDR3 loop is CASSPRDNKNIQYF. CDR3 DNA: TGTGCCAGCAGCCCTCGGGACAACAAAAACATTCAGTACTTC.

The gene calls are TRBV3-1 (or the pseudogene TRBV3-2) and TRBJ2-2; 15 bases align to TRBD2. This CDR3 contains 22 residues. CDR1 is LGHDT, CDR2 YNNKEL, per germline (reference sequence). V shed 0 bases and J 5 bases; nucleotides not matched to a gene: 16. As DNA, the CDR3 is TGTGCCAGCAGCCAAGATGGAAGGGACCCGGGACTAGCGGGGGGCCTTACCGGGGAGCTGTTTTTT. Its protein is CASSQDGRDPGLAGGLTGELFF.

Only one count was recorded for this clone. The chain recombines TRBV12-3 or TRBV12-4 with TRBJ1-3, with unresolved D. Trimming took off 7 bases at V and 1 base at J, with 5 bases between the two ends. This CDR3 spans 12 amino acids. In nucleotides, the CDR3 is TGTGCCAGCACGGGTTCTGGAAACACCATATATTTT. It encodes CASTGSGNTIYF.

This sequence joins TRBV7-3 and TRBJ2-5, with 10 bases fitting TRBD2. Germline-derived CDR1 and CDR2 are SGHTA and FQGTGA. J was trimmed by 1 base and V by 2 bases; bases with no gene match: 4. This CDR3 is built from 16 residues. The CDR3 sequence: CASSLGPSGGQETQYF. CDR3 DNA sequence: TGTGCCAGCAGCTTAGGGCCTAGCGGGGGCCAAGAGACCCAGTACTTC.

The rearrangement uses TRBV13 and TRBJ1-6; D ambiguous. The CDR3 length is 17 residues. The V gene lost 0 bases and the J gene lost 10 bases, with 19 bases spanning the gap. Germline assignment: CDR1 PRHDT and CDR2 FYEKMQ (reference sequence). CDR3 nucleotides: TGTGCCAGCAGCTTAGGCCTGTATCCGGGAGGAGGATCACCCCTCCACTTT. Translating it yields CASSLGLYPGGGSPLHF. Full variable domain (missing parts from reference TRBV13 and TRBJ1-6): AAGVIQSPRHLIKEKRETATLKCYPIPRHDTVYWYQQGPGQDPQFLISFYEKMQSDKGSIPDRFSAQQFSDYHSELNMSSLELGDSALYFCASSLGLYPGGGSPLHFGNGTRLTVT.

The chain is built from TRBV7-8 and TRBJ2-2; D is possibly TRBD2 (7 bases). V was pared by 5 bases and J by 6 bases, with 19 bases between. Germline CDR1 is SGHVS and CDR2 is FQNEAQ. This CDR3 has 16 amino acids. Here the CDR3 DNA reads TGTGCCAGCAGCCGGACTAGGGGGGAGGGAGCCGGGGAGCTGTTTTTT. Protein: CASSRTRGEGAGELFF.